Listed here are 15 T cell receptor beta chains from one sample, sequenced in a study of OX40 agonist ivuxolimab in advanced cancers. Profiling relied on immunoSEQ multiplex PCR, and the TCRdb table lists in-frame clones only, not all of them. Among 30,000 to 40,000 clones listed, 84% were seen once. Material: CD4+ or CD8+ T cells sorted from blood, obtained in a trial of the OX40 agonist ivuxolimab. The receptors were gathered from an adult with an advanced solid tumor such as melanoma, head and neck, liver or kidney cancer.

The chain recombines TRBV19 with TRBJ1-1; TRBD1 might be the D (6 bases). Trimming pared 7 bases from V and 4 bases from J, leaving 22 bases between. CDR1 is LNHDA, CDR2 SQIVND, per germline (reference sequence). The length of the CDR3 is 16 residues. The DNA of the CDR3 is TGTGCCAGTACCCAACCCCCACGGGAGGGGGGCACTGAAGCTTTCTTT. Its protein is CASTQPPREGGTEAFF.

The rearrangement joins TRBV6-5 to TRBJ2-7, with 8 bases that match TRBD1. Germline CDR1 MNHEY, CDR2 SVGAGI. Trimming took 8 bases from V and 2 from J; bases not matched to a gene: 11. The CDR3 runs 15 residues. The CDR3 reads CASRITGGGPYEQYF. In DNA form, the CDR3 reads TGTGCCAGCCGGATAACAGGGGGTGGACCCTACGAGCAGTACTTC.

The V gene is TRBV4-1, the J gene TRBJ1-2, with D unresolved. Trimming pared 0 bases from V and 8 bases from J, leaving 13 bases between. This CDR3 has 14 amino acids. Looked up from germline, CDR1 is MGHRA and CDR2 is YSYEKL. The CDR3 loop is CASSQEAGLGGYTF. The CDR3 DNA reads TGCGCCAGCAGCCAAGAAGCAGGTTTAGGCGGCTACACCTTC.

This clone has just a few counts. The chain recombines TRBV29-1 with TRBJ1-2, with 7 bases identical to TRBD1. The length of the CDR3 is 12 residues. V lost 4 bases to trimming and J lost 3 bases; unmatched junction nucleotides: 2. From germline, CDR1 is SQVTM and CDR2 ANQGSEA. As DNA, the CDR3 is TGCAGCGTTGGAACAGGGGACTATGGCTACACCTTC. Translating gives CSVGTGDYGYTF.

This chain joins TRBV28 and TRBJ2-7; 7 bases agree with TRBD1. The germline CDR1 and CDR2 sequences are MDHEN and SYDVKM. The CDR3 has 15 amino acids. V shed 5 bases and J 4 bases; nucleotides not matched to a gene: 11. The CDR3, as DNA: TGTGCCAGCAGTACAACCGGGACAGCATCTTACGAGCAGTACTTC. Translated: CASSTTGTASYEQYF.

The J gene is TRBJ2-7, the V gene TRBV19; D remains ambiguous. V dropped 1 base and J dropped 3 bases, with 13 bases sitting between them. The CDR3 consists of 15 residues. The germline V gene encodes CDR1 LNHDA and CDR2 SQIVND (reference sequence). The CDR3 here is CASSIVGESIYEQYF. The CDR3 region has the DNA TGTGCCAGTAGTATAGTCGGTGAAAGCATCTACGAGCAGTACTTC.

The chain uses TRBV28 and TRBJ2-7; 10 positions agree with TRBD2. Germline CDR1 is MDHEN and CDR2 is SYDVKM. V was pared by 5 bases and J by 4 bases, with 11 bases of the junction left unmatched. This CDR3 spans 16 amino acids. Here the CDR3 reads CASSDLTSGKKYEQYF. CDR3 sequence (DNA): TGTGCCAGCAGTGATCTTACTAGCGGGAAGAAATACGAGCAGTACTTC.

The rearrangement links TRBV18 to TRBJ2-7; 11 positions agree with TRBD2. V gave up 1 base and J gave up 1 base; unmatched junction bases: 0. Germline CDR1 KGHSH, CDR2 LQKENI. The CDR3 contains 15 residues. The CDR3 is CASSPLAGGSYEQYF. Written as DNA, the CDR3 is TGTGCCAGCTCACCACTAGCGGGGGGGTCCTACGAGCAGTACTTC.

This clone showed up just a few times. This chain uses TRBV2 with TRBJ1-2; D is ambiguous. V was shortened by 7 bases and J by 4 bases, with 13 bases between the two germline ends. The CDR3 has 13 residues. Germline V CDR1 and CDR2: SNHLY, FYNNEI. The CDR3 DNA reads TGTGCCAGCACCGTGGAGGGTTTCTATGGCTACACCTTC. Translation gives CASTVEGFYGYTF.

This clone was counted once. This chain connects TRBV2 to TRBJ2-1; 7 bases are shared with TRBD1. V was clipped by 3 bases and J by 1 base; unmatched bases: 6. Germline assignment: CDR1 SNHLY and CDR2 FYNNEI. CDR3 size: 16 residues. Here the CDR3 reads CASSDLARGSYNEQFF. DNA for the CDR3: TGTGCCAGCAGTGATTTGGCCAGGGGGTCCTACAATGAGCAGTTCTTC.

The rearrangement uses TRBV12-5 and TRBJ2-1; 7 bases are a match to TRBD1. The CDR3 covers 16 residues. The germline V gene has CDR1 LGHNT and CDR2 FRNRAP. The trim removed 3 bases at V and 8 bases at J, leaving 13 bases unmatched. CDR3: CASGFLWRRQGDEQFF. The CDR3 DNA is TGTGCTAGTGGTTTCCTGTGGAGAAGACAGGGCGATGAGCAGTTCTTC.

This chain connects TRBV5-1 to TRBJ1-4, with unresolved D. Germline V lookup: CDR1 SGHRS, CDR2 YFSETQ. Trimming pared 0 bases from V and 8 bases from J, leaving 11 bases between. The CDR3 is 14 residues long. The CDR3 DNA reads TGCGCCAGCAGCTTGGTAGGCCCCGGGGAAAAACTGTTTTTT. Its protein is CASSLVGPGEKLFF.

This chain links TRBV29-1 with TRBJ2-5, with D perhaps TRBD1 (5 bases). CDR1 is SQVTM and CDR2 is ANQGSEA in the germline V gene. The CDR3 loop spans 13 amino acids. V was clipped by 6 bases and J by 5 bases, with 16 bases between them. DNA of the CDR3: TGCAGCGTGAGAGACAGTCCCAGGGAGACCCAGTACTTC. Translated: CSVRDSPRETQYF.

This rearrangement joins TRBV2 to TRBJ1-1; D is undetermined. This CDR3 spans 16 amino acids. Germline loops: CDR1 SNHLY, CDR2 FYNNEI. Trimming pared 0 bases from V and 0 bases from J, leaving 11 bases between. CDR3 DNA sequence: TGTGCCAGCAGTGAAGCGCACAGACAATTGAACACTGAAGCTTTCTTT. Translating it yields CASSEAHRQLNTEAFF.

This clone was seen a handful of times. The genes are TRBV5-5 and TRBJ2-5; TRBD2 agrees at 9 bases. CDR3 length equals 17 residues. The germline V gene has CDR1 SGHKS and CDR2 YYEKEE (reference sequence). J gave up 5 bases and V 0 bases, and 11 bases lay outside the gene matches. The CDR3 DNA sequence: TGTGCCAGCAGCTTGGCCTGGGGACTAGCTAGTGGGGAGACCCAGTACTTC. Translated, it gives CASSLAWGLASGETQYF. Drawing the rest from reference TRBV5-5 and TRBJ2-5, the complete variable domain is DAGVTQSPTHLIKTRGQQVTLRCSPISGHKSVSWYQQVLGQGPQFIFQYYEKEERGRGNFPDRFSARQFPNYSSELNVNALLLGDSALYLCASSLAWGLASGETQYFGPGTRLLVL.